These T cell receptor beta chains were read from a single sample in a study of blood T cell repertoires in COVID-19. Profiling relied on immunoSEQ multiplex PCR, and the TCRdb table lists in-frame clones only, not all of them. This table has 150,000 or so clones, around four fifths appearing once. Sequencing was done on a sample of peripheral blood. These receptors all stem from a woman aged 80 or over with acute or convalescent COVID-19. Each CDR3 is given without its conserved first and last residue. The order of the fields is CDR3 protein, V gene.

CDR3: ATSRDIAGGFNEQF; V: TRBV15
CDR3: ASSLRTVARGYGYT; V: TRBV7-2
CDR3: SVLKYDRYEKLF; V: TRBV29-1
CDR3: ASSEAGGAFQPQH; V: TRBV6-1
CDR3: ASRSLTGELF; V: TRBV7-7
CDR3: ASSQHTSGGYNEQF; V: TRBV4-2
CDR3: ASSDGARGSTEAF; V: TRBV6-1
CDR3: ASSVRTSGSGNIQY; V: TRBV9
CDR3: ATSDHSEQF; V: TRBV24-1
CDR3: ASSMTGGWGYT; V: TRBV19
CDR3: AWSWGGQGNSGANVLT; V: TRBV30
CDR3: ASSHRLTPREQF; V: TRBV14
CDR3: ASSPQEITRTEAF; V: TRBV18
CDR3: ASSLSSGVDSPLH; V: TRBV27
CDR3: ASSSNRGVGYGYT; V: TRBV7-9
CDR3: ASTLDRVNYGYT; V: TRBV6-5
CDR3: ASSRGLRTGGPNYGYT; V: TRBV4-1
CDR3: ASSEGGGILYEQY; V: TRBV10-1
CDR3: AWSALGDTEAF; V: TRBV30
CDR3: ATSRGYNEQF; V: TRBV24-1
CDR3: ASSYISANNEQF; V: TRBV6-2/TRBV6-3
CDR3: ASSHRVFATQY; V: TRBV13
CDR3: ASSLGTSGLRETQY; V: TRBV7-7
CDR3: ASSSQLAGGYEQF; V: TRBV11-1
CDR3: ATSRGLATDTQY; V: TRBV15
CDR3: ASSLTPPYRVYQPQH; V: TRBV11-3
CDR3: ASSASLLGNEQF; V: TRBV5-1
CDR3: ASSFKGGGKLF; V: TRBV27
CDR3: ASSYSSGTGGSPLH; V: TRBV7-9
CDR3: ASSLVGGTAEKLF; V: TRBV5-1
CDR3: ASRPTGGIYGYT; V: TRBV19
CDR3: ASSPRDRRYGYT; V: TRBV6-2/TRBV6-3
CDR3: ASSFTGGATEAF; V: TRBV11-3
CDR3: SVVGLTRAF; V: TRBV29-1
CDR3: ASSSPPQGHRILRSYEQY; V: TRBV5-1
CDR3: ASSQGGRTGEQY; V: TRBV3-1/TRBV3-2
CDR3: ASSFGQGSQPQH; V: TRBV7-2
CDR3: ATSDYRAQGYT; V: TRBV24-1
CDR3: ASSSGTGGSPGELF; V: TRBV5-1
CDR3: ASSEGDLAGGYEQY; V: TRBV6-1
CDR3: ASSSLAGETDTQY; V: TRBV21-1
CDR3: ASSQGVGTEETQY; V: TRBV4-3
CDR3: AWSRGTLGSGANVLT; V: TRBV30
CDR3: AGGQFSDTQY; V: TRBV2
CDR3: ASSLDSSYNEQF; V: TRBV7-7
CDR3: ARSLTDGRGSRTGELF; V: TRBV5-3